The 19 T cell receptor beta chains listed next were all sequenced from one sample in a study of identical twins. TCRdb re-analysed the 5' RACE reads in MiXCR, keeping a single row per CDR3 protein. The sample has 1,800,000 or so distinct CDR3 sequences, about 31% seen once. Specimen: cord blood. Source of these receptors: a newborn girl in good health.

This clonotype turned up a few times. The chain is built from TRBV6-1 and TRBJ2-3; TRBD1 matches 8 bases. Germline CDR1 reads MNHNS; CDR2 reads SASEGT. This CDR3 region has 16 residues. The junction had 11 bases not matched to a gene; V was cut back by 7 bases and J by 2 bases. CDR3: CASMRQGASFTDTQYF. The CDR3 DNA reads TGTGCCAGCATGAGGCAGGGGGCATCCTTCACAGATACGCAGTATTTT.

V usage is TRBV20-1 and J usage is TRBJ1-2; 10 bases line up with TRBD1. Germline CDR1 is DFQATT and CDR2 is SNEGSKA (reference sequence). After removal of 7 bases from V and 3 bases from J, the junction contained 8 bases not matched to a gene. The CDR3 extends over 14 amino acids. CDR3 nucleotides: TGCAGTGTTATCTCGGGGACAGGGGACTATGGCTACACCTTC. Translating gives CSVISGTGDYGYTF.

This clonotype was seen a few times. This chain links TRBV20-1 with TRBJ2-1; D ambiguous. V was clipped by 3 bases and J by 0 bases, with 6 bases between them. From germline, CDR1 is DFQATT and CDR2 SNEGSKA (reference sequence). The CDR3 loop spans 13 amino acids. This CDR3 is CSASFSSYNEQFF. CDR3 nucleotides: TGCAGTGCTAGTTTTAGCTCCTACAATGAGCAGTTCTTC.

This clonotype occurred a few times. The rearrangement uses TRBV10-1 and TRBJ2-3; D not resolved. Trimming took off 3 bases at V and 7 bases at J, with 14 bases between the two ends. The CDR3 totals 14 residues. Germline CDR1 WNHNN, CDR2 SYGVQD (reference sequence). CDR3 sequence reads: CASSDGPKGNTQYF. The DNA of the CDR3 is TGCGCCAGCAGTGATGGGCCTAAAGGAAATACGCAGTATTTT.

The chain is built from TRBV4-1 and TRBJ2-3; possible D gene TRBD2, 6 bases. The CDR3 runs to 15 residues. V lost 0 bases and J lost 2, with 9 bases in between. Germline CDR1 reads MGHRA; CDR2 reads YSYEKL. CDR3 in amino acids: CASSQEEGPTDTQYF. The CDR3 coding sequence is TGCGCCAGCAGCCAAGAGGAGGGACCCACAGATACGCAGTATTTT.

This clonotype has more than one count but fewer than ten. The chain employs TRBV2 and TRBJ2-7, with 8 bases that match TRBD1. The J segment lost 0 bases and the V segment lost 3 bases, leaving 7 bases of the junction unmatched. CDR1 is SNHLY and CDR2 is FYNNEI in the germline V gene. The CDR3 is 16 residues long. The CDR3 DNA reads as TGTGCCAGCAGTGATCGGGGGACAGGAAGCTCCTACGAGCAGTACTTC. Protein: CASSDRGTGSSYEQYF.

The chain combines TRBV25-1 with TRBJ1-5; TRBD1 agrees at 9 bases. Germline-derived CDR1 and CDR2 are MGHDK and SYGVNS. The CDR3 totals 15 residues. V lost 5 bases to trimming and J lost 6 bases; unmatched junction nucleotides: 8. CDR3 residues: CASSRPGQGRQPQHF. The CDR3 DNA reads as TGTGCCAGCAGTAGACCGGGACAGGGCCGTCAGCCCCAGCATTTT. Full variable domain (remainder filled in from reference TRBV25-1 and TRBJ1-5): EADIYQTPRYLVIGTGKKITLECSQTMGHDKMYWYQQDPGMELHLIHYSYGVNSTEKGDLSSESTVSRIRTEHFPLTLESARPSHTSQYLCASSRPGQGRQPQHFGDGTRLSIL.

Many counts were recorded for this clonotype. The chain recombines TRBV9 with TRBJ2-3; D unresolved. Between the trimmed V and J ends, which lost 0 bases and 0 bases, there was a span of 8 bases. The germline V gene encodes CDR1 SGDLS and CDR2 YYNGEE. The CDR3 spans 15 residues. CDR3 coding DNA: TGTGCCAGCAGCGTAGCTCTAGTTAGCACAGATACGCAGTATTTT. It translates to CASSVALVSTDTQYF. The full variable domain, with the rest looked up from reference TRBV9 and TRBJ2-3, is DSGVTQTPKHLITATGQRVTLRCSPRSGDLSVYWYQQSLDQGLQFLIQYYNGEERAKGNILERFSAQQFPDLHSELNLSSLELGDSALYFCASSVALVSTDTQYFGPGTRLTVL.

This chain uses TRBV27 with TRBJ2-3; TRBD2 aligns across 11 bases. J lost 0 bases, V lost 5 bases, and 7 bases had no gene match. CDR1 and CDR2 (germline): MNHEY, SMNVEV (reference sequence). This CDR3 region has 17 residues. DNA of the CDR3: TGTGCCAGCAGTCCGAAACGGACTAGCGGGAGCACAGATACGCAGTATTTT. It translates to CASSPKRTSGSTDTQYF.

This clonotype was observed a handful of times. The V call is TRBV7-9, the J call TRBJ1-2, with 8 bases fitting TRBD1. CDR3 length: 9 residues. CDR1 and CDR2 from the germline V gene are SEHNR and FQNEAQ (reference sequence). The trim removed 11 bases at V and 7 bases at J, leaving 0 bases unmatched. DNA of the CDR3: TGTGCCGGACAGGGTGGCTACACCTTC. It encodes CAGQGGYTF.

The V and J genes are TRBV28 and TRBJ1-2; TRBD1 aligns across 9 bases. Per the germline V gene, CDR1 is MDHEN and CDR2 is SYDVKM. There are 15 residues in the CDR3. The V segment lost 4 bases and the J segment 4 bases; nucleotides outside the gene matches: 7. The DNA for the CDR3 is TGTGCCAGCAGTTACTACAGGGGGCTGGGCTATGGCTACACCTTC. This encodes CASSYYRGLGYGYTF.

As regards this clonotype: Relative to the germline gene, one junction end is altered; a read error may explain this. This chain uses TRBV11-2 with TRBJ2-3; 10 bases match TRBD2. The CDR3 sequence is 16 residues long. Germline loops: CDR1 SGHAT, CDR2 FQNNGV. CDR3 coding DNA: TGTGCCAGCAGCTTAGTCCGAGCGGGAGGGGGAGATACGCGGTATTTT. It yields the protein CASSLVRAGGGDTRYF.

This rearrangement joins TRBV7-2 to TRBJ1-4, with 7 bases aligning to TRBD1. The CDR3 length is 16 residues. Germline lookup yields CDR1 SGHTA and CDR2 FQGNSA. Germline trimming cut 4 bases from V and 7 bases from J; bases unmatched to any gene: 12. The CDR3 here is CASSSQTGTLFEKLFF. The DNA of the CDR3 is TGTGCCAGCAGCTCTCAGACAGGGACCCTATTTGAAAAACTGTTTTTT.

This clonotype came up a few times. The V call is TRBV12-3 or TRBV12-4, the J call TRBJ1-2; 8 bases line up with TRBD1. The CDR3 covers 15 residues. The V and J ends lost 3 bases and 7 bases, in that order; junction bases with no gene match: 10. The CDR3 reads CASSLDSGGCGGYTF. The DNA for the CDR3 is TGTGCCAGCAGTTTGGACTCAGGGGGCTGCGGTGGCTACACCTTC.

V gene TRBV18 combines with J gene TRBJ2-4, with TRBD2 matching 13 bases. Per germline, CDR1 KGHSH and CDR2 LQKENI. J was trimmed by 0 bases and V by 5 bases; bases with no gene match: 7. This CDR3 region has 18 residues. CDR3 sequence reads: CASSKGLAGVLAKNIQYF. CDR3 coding DNA: TGTGCCAGCTCAAAAGGACTAGCGGGAGTCCTAGCCAAAAACATTCAGTACTTC.

The gene calls are TRBV9 and TRBJ2-5; D may be TRBD2 (6 bases). The V and J ends lost 1 base and 0 bases respectively, with 10 bases between them. The CDR3 has 15 amino acids. The germline gives CDR1 SGDLS, CDR2 YYNGEE. CDR3 sequence reads: CASSVTGEYQETQYF. DNA of the CDR3: TGTGCCAGCAGCGTAACGGGAGAGTACCAAGAGACCCAGTACTTC.

There are a few counts of this clonotype. This chain uses TRBV10-3 with TRBJ2-6; no firm D call. Trimming pared 0 bases from V and 2 bases from J, leaving 8 bases between. The CDR3 length is 16 residues. Germline loops: CDR1 ENHRY, CDR2 SYGVKD. CDR3 DNA: TGTGCCATCAGTGAGTCGAAGAGTCCTGGGGCCAACGTCCTGACTTTC. Its protein is CAISESKSPGANVLTF.

The rearrangement links TRBV6-2 or TRBV6-3 to TRBJ2-5, with 12 bases fitting TRBD2. The assigned J gene may be wrong: the sequence end matches TRBJ2-7 better. The CDR3 extends over 14 amino acids. Germline V gene data show CDR1 as MNHEY and CDR2 as SVGEGT. CDR3 sequence: CASRTSGGYYEQYF. In DNA, the CDR3 is TGTGCCAGCAGGACTAGCGGGGGCTACTACGAGCAGTACTTC.

J is TRBJ1-1 and V is TRBV7-9, with D possibly matching TRBD1 (6 bases). The germline gives CDR1 SEHNR, CDR2 FQNEAQ (reference sequence). This CDR3 is 16 amino acids long. V dropped 1 base and J dropped 1 base, with 13 bases sitting between them. For the CDR3, the DNA is TGTGCCAGCAGCTTAGTCGGGGGGCGGAGGAACACTGAAGCTTTCTTT. Residues: CASSLVGGRRNTEAFF.